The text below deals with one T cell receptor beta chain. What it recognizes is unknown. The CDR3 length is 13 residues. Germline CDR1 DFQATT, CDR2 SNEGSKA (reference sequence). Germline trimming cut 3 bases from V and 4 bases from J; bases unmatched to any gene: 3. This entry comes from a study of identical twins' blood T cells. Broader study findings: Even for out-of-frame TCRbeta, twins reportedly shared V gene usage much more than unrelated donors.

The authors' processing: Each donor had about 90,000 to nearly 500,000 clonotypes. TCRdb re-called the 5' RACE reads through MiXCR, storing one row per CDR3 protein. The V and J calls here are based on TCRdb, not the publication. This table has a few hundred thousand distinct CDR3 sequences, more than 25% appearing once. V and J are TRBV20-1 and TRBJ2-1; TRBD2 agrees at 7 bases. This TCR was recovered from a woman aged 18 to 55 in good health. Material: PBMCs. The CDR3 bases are TGCAGTGCTAGCGGGGGGATATACAATGAGCAGTTCTTC. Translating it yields CSASGGIYNEQFF.